Listed below are T cell receptor beta chains from one sample, sequenced in a study of T cell responses to AZD1222 COVID-19 vaccine. The repertoire was sequenced with immunoSEQ multiplex PCR; TCRdb's copy has only in-frame clones and lacks some. The sample records 75,000 to 100,000 clones, about 90% being singletons. Sequenced here: peripheral blood, sampled 28 days after the second AZD1222 dose. All receptors come from an adult who received the AZD1222 COVID-19 vaccine. Each CDR3 is given with its conserved first and last residue.

v_call: TRBV30
cdr3_aa: CAWSVRETQYF

v_call: TRBV7-2
cdr3_aa: CASSLDPGEADTQYF

v_call: TRBV5-1
cdr3_aa: CASSPLGGARETQYF

v_call: TRBV6-5
cdr3_aa: CASSTAANYGYTF

v_call: TRBV6-5
cdr3_aa: CASRKGQGYGNTIYF

v_call: TRBV30
cdr3_aa: CAWSNPNYEQYF

v_call: TRBV19
cdr3_aa: CASSHLEGVSGKLFF

v_call: TRBV6-5
cdr3_aa: CASSHRRFSGNTIYF

v_call: TRBV2
cdr3_aa: CASTTGAHTNEKLFF

v_call: TRBV6-5
cdr3_aa: CASEKGVGVTDTQYF

v_call: TRBV15
cdr3_aa: CATSRGTGASNSPLHF

v_call: TRBV5-8
cdr3_aa: CASSLPNSGGTYEQYF

v_call: TRBV5-4
cdr3_aa: CASSLDMRGFLTEAFF

v_call: TRBV30
cdr3_aa: CAWRPRQGLGAFF

v_call: TRBV5-6
cdr3_aa: CASNSGRGGNQPQHF

v_call: TRBV5-1
cdr3_aa: CASSSQGARTEAFF

v_call: TRBV3-1/TRBV3-2
cdr3_aa: CASSMGGPSSYEQYF

v_call: TRBV7-2
cdr3_aa: CASSLMSNTEAFF

v_call: TRBV10-3
cdr3_aa: CATGGQNTDTQYF

v_call: TRBV6-5
cdr3_aa: CASRWDSAIYGYTF

v_call: TRBV4-3
cdr3_aa: CASSQVPEGYNEQFF

v_call: TRBV5-5
cdr3_aa: CASSLSGNYGYTF

v_call: TRBV29-1
cdr3_aa: CSVAQGLVSAGELFF

v_call: TRBV7-9
cdr3_aa: CASSGQGLNTEAFF

v_call: TRBV7-2
cdr3_aa: CASSLNRYSTNEKLFF

v_call: TRBV10-2
cdr3_aa: CASSGTGDYGYTF

v_call: TRBV4-2
cdr3_aa: CASSQNPAASSYNEQFF

v_call: TRBV12-3/TRBV12-4
cdr3_aa: CASSSGWPQHF

v_call: TRBV18
cdr3_aa: CASSRDRDNSPLHF

v_call: TRBV6-2/TRBV6-3
cdr3_aa: CASSYSSIPGSPLHF

v_call: TRBV6-2/TRBV6-3
cdr3_aa: CASSWPANTGELFF

v_call: TRBV5-1
cdr3_aa: CASSLAGEGQPQHF

v_call: TRBV27
cdr3_aa: CASRQGASFGNTIYF

v_call: TRBV27
cdr3_aa: CASSYLGSNNEQFF